This is a list of T cell receptor beta chains from one sample in a study of human T cells and chemical hapten exposure. TCRdb reanalysed the RACE reads using MiXCR and keeps one entry per CDR3 protein. In the table there are about 380,000 distinct CDR3 sequences, under 6.5% of which are singletons. Sequencing was performed on whole blood, taken in connection with sensitization to the hapten diphenylcyclopropenone (DPC). The source is a woman younger than 30 with alopecia areata. Some clones in this sample may be carry-over from other donors' samples. CDR3s include the opening cysteine and the closing phenylalanine or tryptophan. A D gene is named only where the DNA matches it firmly. The size entry is marked missing in some rows and otherwise reads once, few, many or a size class.

>TRBJ2-3|few|TRBV28|.
CASSYQGFSTDTQYF
TGTGCCAGCAGTTACCAGGGGTTTAGCACAGATACGCAGTATTTT
>TRBJ1-6|many|TRBV7-9|.
CASTKSQYNSPLHF
TGTGCCAGCACCAAGAGCCAGTATAATTCACCCCTCCACTTT
>TRBJ1-2|.|TRBV3-1|.
CASIASGGGYGYTF
TGTGCCAGCATAGCTTCTGGGGGCGGCTATGGCTACACCTTC
>TRBJ1-6|few|TRBV19|TRBD1
CASKRAPGTAFNSPLHF
TGTGCCAGTAAAAGGGCACCCGGGACAGCTTTTAATTCACCCCTCCACTTT
>TRBJ2-2|many|TRBV20-1|.
CSARDQSTGELFF
TGCAGTGCTCGAGACCAATCCACCGGGGAGCTGTTTTTT
>TRBJ2-3|.|TRBV18|.
CASSPLNGGTDTQYF
TGTGCCAGCTCACCACTCAACGGGGGCACAGATACGCAGTATTTT
>TRBJ1-2|many|TRBV10-3|TRBD1
CAISDSGTGGLLSGYTF
TGTGCCATCAGTGATTCGGGGACAGGGGGCCTCCTCTCCGGCTACACCTTC
>TRBJ1-1|many|TRBV29-1|.
CSVAGDIPGPTEAFF
TGCAGCGTTGCGGGAGACATCCCCGGGCCCACTGAAGCTTTCTTT
>TRBJ2-7|many|TRBV18|.
CASSPVVGHNAYEQYF
TGTGCCAGCTCACCAGTGGTCGGACATAACGCCTACGAGCAGTACTTC
>TRBJ1-1|many|TRBV6-5|TRBD1
CASSYSWTGTLMNTEAFF
TGTGCCAGCAGTTACTCTTGGACAGGGACTCTTATGAACACTGAAGCTTTCTTT
>TRBJ2-2|.|TRBV7-3|.
CASSLGGSSSNTGELFF
TGTGCCAGCAGCCTAGGCGGATCCTCGTCGAACACCGGGGAGCTGTTTTTT
>TRBJ1-2|few|TRBV5-1|.
CASSLDDGYTF
TGCGCCAGCAGCTTGGACGATGGCTACACCTTC
>TRBJ2-1|few|TRBV4-2|.
CASSPAWADNEQFF
TGTGCCAGCAGCCCCGCATGGGCGGACAATGAGCAGTTCTTC
>TRBJ1-5|few|TRBV6-2/TRBV6-3|.
CASSYQLFGGARRGPTHQAQPQHF
TGTGCCAGCAGTTACCAACTATTTGGCGGCGCCAGGCGGGGGCCAACCCACCAGGCTCAGCCCCAGCATTTT
>TRBJ1-6|few|TRBV5-1|TRBD1
CASSFDRGGNSPLHF
TGCGCCAGCAGCTTTGACAGGGGAGGAAATTCACCCCTCCACTTT
>TRBJ2-7|many|TRBV24-1|.
CATSDLDRDLGPYEQYF
TGTGCCACCAGTGATTTGGACCGGGACCTAGGCCCCTACGAGCAGTACTTC
>TRBJ2-1|few|TRBV7-9|.
CASSLPGHVYNEQFF
TGTGCCAGCAGCTTACCGGGACACGTCTACAATGAGCAGTTCTTC
>TRBJ1-1|.|TRBV7-9|TRBD1
CASSSDIQGKRAFF
TGTGCCAGCAGCTCCGATATACAGGGGAAGAGAGCTTTCTTT
>TRBJ2-7|few|TRBV4-1|TRBD1
CASSQETWDSSYEQYF
TGCGCCAGCAGCCAAGAAACCTGGGACAGCTCCTACGAGCAGTACTTC
>TRBJ2-5|few|TRBV11-2|.
CASSFKGQRQQETQYF
TGTGCCAGCAGCTTTAAAGGGCAGAGGCAACAAGAGACCCAGTACTTC
>TRBJ1-1|many|TRBV6-5|.
CASSYGGGADTEAFF
TGTGCCAGCAGTTACGGGGGGGGCGCAGACACTGAAGCTTTCTTT
>TRBJ2-3|few|TRBV5-1|.
CASSLGFTDTQYF
TGCGCCAGCAGCCTGGGCTTCACAGATACGCAGTATTTT
>TRBJ1-1|many|TRBV10-3|.
CAISEIGDEAFF
TGTGCCATCAGTGAGATAGGGGATGAAGCTTTCTTT
>TRBJ2-7|.|TRBV11-3|.
CASSFVDRGEQYF
TGTGCCAGCAGCTTTGTGGATAGGGGCGAGCAGTACTTC
>TRBJ1-5|many|TRBV20-1|.
CSARQGFSNQPQHF
TGCAGTGCTAGACAGGGTTTTAGCAATCAGCCCCAGCATTTT
>TRBJ1-2|few|TRBV7-9|.
CASTLPDRGYYGYTF
TGTGCCAGCACCTTGCCGGACAGAGGGTACTATGGCTACACCTTC
>TRBJ2-3|many|TRBV9|TRBD2
CASSVGINWEGRADTQYF
TGTGCCAGCAGCGTAGGAATCAATTGGGAGGGCAGGGCAGATACGCAGTATTTT
>TRBJ2-3|few|TRBV12-3/TRBV12-4|TRBD2
CASSLYGTSGVTDTDTQYF
TGTGCCAGCAGTTTATACGGGACTAGCGGGGTTACAGACACAGATACGCAGTATTTT
>TRBJ2-3|many|TRBV11-2|.
CASSLGIRTTDTQYF
TGTGCCAGCAGCTTAGGCATCAGGACCACAGATACGCAGTATTTT
>TRBJ2-2|.|TRBV28|.
CASSFPSGVLFF
TGTGCCAGCAGTTTCCCATCCGGGGTGCTGTTTTTT
>TRBJ1-1|many|TRBV7-3|.
CASSLTGGFNLNTEAFF
TGTGCCAGCAGCTTAACTGGGGGGTTCAACTTGAACACTGAAGCTTTCTTT
>TRBJ1-5|few|TRBV4-3|.
CASSQELEGGGQPQHF
TGCGCCAGCAGCCAAGAACTTGAGGGAGGCGGCCAGCCCCAGCATTTT
>TRBJ2-7|.|TRBV13|TRBD1
CASRSGTGVREQYF
TGTGCCAGCAGATCCGGGACAGGAGTACGAGAGCAGTACTTC
>TRBJ2-2|few|TRBV7-2|.
CASTGATGELFF
TGTGCCAGCACCGGCGCCACCGGGGAGCTGTTTTTT
>TRBJ2-4|few|TRBV20-1|TRBD1
CSARSLQGAENIQYF
TGCAGTGCTAGATCGCTTCAGGGGGCAGAAAACATTCAGTACTTC
>TRBJ1-5|.|TRBV6-5|.
CASSPKANMYSNQPQHF
TGTGCCAGCAGCCCCAAGGCTAATATGTATAGCAATCAGCCCCAGCATTTT
>TRBJ2-7|many|TRBV3-1|TRBD1
CASSPTGTEQYF
TGTGCCAGCAGCCCGACAGGGACCGAGCAGTACTTC
>TRBJ1-1|few|TRBV12-3/TRBV12-4|TRBD1
CASSFGEQGAWSTEAFF
TGTGCCAGCAGTTTCGGAGAACAGGGGGCTTGGAGCACTGAAGCTTTCTTT
>TRBJ1-5|.|TRBV6-6|.
CASRVLGSGYSNQPQHF
TGTGCCAGCAGGGTCTTAGGGTCGGGGTATAGCAATCAGCCCCAGCATTTT
>TRBJ1-1|few|TRBV4-1|.
CASSQEDGGTEAFF
TGCGCCAGCAGCCAAGAGGACGGGGGCACTGAAGCTTTCTTT
>TRBJ1-5|many|TRBV10-3|TRBD1
CAVSRDRNNQPQHF
TGTGCCGTGTCCCGGGACAGAAACAATCAGCCCCAGCATTTT
>TRBJ2-7|few|TRBV4-3|TRBD1
CASSLGTGATSYEQYF
TGCGCCAGCAGCCTAGGGACAGGCGCTACCTCCTACGAGCAGTACTTC
>TRBJ2-7|.|TRBV4-1|TRBD1
CASSQGYGTGGWEQYF
TGCGCCAGCAGTCAAGGCTACGGGACAGGAGGTTGGGAGCAGTACTTC
>TRBJ1-6|.|TRBV3-1|.
CASSPDMPNSPLHF
TGTGCCAGCAGCCCCGACATGCCTAATTCACCCCTCCACTTT
>TRBJ2-1|.|TRBV5-1|TRBD1
CASSLGQGADIDEQFF
TGCGCCAGCAGCTTGGGACAGGGGGCGGATATCGATGAGCAGTTCTTC
>TRBJ2-6|few|TRBV12-3/TRBV12-4|.
CASSWKGGANVLTF
TGTGCCAGCAGCTGGAAAGGTGGGGCCAACGTCCTGACTTTC
>TRBJ2-1|few|TRBV4-2|TRBD2
CASSQDSDTSGGWNEQFF
TGTGCCAGCAGCCAAGATAGTGACACTAGCGGGGGATGGAATGAGCAGTTCTTC
>TRBJ2-5|few|TRBV20-1|TRBD2
CSARRLAGLQETQYF
TGCAGTGCTAGAAGGCTAGCGGGGTTGCAAGAGACCCAGTACTTC
>TRBJ2-3|few|TRBV20-1|.
CSASPPREGTDTQYF
TGCAGTGCTAGCCCCCCCAGGGAAGGAACAGATACGCAGTATTTT
>TRBJ1-2|few|TRBV7-8|.
CASSLALLSGRAYGYTF
TGTGCCAGCAGCTTAGCGCTCTTGTCGGGCAGGGCCTATGGCTACACCTTC